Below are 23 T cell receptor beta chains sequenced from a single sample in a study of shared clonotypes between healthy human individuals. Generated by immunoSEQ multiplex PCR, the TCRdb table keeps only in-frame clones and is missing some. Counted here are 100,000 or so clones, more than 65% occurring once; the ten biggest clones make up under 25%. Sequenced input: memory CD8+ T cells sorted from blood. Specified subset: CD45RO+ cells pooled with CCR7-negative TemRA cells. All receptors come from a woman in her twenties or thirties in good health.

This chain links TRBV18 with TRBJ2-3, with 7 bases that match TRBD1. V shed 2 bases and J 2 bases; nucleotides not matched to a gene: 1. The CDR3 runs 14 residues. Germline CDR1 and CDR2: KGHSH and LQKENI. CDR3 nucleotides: TGTGCCAGCTCACCAAGGGGGCTCACAGATACGCAGTATTTT. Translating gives CASSPRGLTDTQYF. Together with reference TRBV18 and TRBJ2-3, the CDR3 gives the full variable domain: NAGVMQNPRHLVRRRGQEARLRCSPMKGHSHVYWYRQLPEEGLKFMVYLQKENIIDESGMPKERFSAEFPKEGPSILRIQQVVRGDSAAYFCASSPRGLTDTQYFGPGTRLTVL.

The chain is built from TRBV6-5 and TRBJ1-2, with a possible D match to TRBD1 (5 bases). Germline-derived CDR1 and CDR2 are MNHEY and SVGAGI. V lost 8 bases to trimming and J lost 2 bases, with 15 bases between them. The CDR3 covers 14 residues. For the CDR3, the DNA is TGTGCCAGCTCCCGTCAGGCAGGGAACTATGGCTACACCTTC. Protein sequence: CASSRQAGNYGYTF.

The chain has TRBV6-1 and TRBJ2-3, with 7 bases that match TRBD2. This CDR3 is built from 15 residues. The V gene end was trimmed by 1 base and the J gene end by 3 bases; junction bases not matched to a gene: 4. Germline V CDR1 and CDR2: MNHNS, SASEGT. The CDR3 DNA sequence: TGTGCCAGCAGTGAAGGCGGGAGCTCAACAGATACGCAGTATTTT. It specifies CASSEGGSSTDTQYF.

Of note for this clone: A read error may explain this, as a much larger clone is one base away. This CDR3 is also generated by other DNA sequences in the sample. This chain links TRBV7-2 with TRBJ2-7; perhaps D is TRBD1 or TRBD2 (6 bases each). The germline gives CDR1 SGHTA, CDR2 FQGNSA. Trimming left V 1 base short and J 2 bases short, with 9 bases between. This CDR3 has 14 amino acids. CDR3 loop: CASSLGGATYEQYF. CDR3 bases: TGTGCCAGCAGCTTAGGGGGGGCCACCTACGAGCAGTACTTC.

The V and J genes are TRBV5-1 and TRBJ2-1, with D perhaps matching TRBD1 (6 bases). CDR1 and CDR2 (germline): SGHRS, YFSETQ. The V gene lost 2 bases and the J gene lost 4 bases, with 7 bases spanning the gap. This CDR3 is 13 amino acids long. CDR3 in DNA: TGCGCCAGCAGCTTTGACAGGTACAATGAGCAGTTCTTC. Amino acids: CASSFDRYNEQFF.

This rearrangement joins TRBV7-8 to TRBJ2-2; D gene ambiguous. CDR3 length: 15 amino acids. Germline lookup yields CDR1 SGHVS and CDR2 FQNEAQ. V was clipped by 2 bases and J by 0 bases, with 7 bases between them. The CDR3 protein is CASSLRIPNTGELFF. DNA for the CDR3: TGTGCCAGCAGCTTAAGGATTCCGAACACCGGGGAGCTGTTTTTT.

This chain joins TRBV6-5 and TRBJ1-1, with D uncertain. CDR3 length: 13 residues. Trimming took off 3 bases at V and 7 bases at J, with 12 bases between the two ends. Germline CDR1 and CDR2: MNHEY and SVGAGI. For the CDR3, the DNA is TGTGCCAGCAGTTATAAAGAAAATGTTGAAGCTTTCTTT. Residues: CASSYKENVEAFF.

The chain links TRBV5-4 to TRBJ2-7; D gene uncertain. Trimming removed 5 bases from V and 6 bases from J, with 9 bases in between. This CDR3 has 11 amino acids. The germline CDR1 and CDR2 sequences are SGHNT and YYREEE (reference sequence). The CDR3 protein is CASRSGGEQYF. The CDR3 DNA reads TGTGCCAGCAGGTCGGGTGGCGAGCAGTACTTC.

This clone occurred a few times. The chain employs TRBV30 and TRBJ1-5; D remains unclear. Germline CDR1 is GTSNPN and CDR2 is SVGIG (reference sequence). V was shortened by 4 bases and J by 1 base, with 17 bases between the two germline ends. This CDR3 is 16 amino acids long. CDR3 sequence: CAWMVPSKLSNQPQHF. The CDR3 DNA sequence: TGTGCCTGGATGGTCCCCTCGAAACTAAGCAATCAGCCCCAGCATTTT.

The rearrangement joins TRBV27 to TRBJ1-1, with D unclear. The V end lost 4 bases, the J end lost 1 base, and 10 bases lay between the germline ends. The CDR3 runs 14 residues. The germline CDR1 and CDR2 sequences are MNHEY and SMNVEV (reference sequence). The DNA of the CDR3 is TGTGCCAGCAGTTCCCACAGTGAGAACACTGAAGCTTTCTTT. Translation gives CASSSHSENTEAFF.

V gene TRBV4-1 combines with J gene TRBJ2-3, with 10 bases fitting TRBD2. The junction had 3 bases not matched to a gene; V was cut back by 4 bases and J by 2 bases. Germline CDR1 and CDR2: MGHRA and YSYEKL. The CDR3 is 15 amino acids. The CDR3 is CASSRTSGDTDTQYF. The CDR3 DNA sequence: TGCGCCAGCAGCCGGACTAGCGGAGACACAGATACGCAGTATTTT.

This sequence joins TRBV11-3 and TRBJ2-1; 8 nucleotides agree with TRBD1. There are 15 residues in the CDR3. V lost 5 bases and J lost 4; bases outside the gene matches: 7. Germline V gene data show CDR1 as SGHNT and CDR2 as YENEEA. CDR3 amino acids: CASSPTGTGYNEQFF. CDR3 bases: TGTGCCAGCAGCCCAACAGGGACAGGTTACAATGAGCAGTTCTTC.

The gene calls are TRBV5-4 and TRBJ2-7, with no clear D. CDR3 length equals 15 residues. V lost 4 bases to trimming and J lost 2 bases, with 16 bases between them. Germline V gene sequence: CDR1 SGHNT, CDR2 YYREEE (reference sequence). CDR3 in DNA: TGTGCCAGCAGCCCCGATCCCCAGGTGCCCTACGAGCAGTACTTC. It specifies CASSPDPQVPYEQYF.

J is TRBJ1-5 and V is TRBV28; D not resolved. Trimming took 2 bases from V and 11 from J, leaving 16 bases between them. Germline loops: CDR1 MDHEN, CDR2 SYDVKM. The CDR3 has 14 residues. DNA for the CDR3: TGTGCCAGCAGTTTACCACACCTCCAATGGGCCCAGCATTTT. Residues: CASSLPHLQWAQHF.

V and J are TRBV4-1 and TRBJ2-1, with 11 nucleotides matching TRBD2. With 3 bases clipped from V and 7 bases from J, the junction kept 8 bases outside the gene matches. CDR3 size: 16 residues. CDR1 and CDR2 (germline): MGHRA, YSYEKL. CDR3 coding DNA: TGCGCCAGCAGCCACAGTAGCGGGAGGGCGTATAATGAGCAGTTCTTC. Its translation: CASSHSSGRAYNEQFF.

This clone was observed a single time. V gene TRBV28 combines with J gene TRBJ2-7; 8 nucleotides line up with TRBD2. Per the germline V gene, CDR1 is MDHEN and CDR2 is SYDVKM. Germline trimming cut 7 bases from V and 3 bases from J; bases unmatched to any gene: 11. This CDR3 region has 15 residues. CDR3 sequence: CASNPGAGAYYEQYF. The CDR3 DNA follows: TGTGCCAGCAACCCCGGAGCGGGAGCCTACTACGAGCAGTACTTC.

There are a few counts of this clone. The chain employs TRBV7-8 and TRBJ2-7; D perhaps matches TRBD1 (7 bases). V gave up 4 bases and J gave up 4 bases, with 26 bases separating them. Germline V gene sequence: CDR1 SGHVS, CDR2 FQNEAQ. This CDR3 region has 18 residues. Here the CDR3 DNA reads TGTGCCAGCAGCTCCGAGGGGGCTGGGACTGGGATGGTTTACGAGCAGTACTTC. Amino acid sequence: CASSSEGAGTGMVYEQYF.

The CDR3 loop is CASSASSSGRSMDEQFF. CDR3 bases: TGTGCCAGCAGCGCTAGCTCTAGCGGGAGATCTATGGATGAGCAGTTCTTC. The chain combines TRBV9 with TRBJ2-1; 10 nucleotides agree with TRBD2. This CDR3 region has 17 residues. Germline assignment: CDR1 SGDLS and CDR2 YYNGEE. The ends lost 3 bases at V and 8 bases at J; junction bases unmatched: 14.

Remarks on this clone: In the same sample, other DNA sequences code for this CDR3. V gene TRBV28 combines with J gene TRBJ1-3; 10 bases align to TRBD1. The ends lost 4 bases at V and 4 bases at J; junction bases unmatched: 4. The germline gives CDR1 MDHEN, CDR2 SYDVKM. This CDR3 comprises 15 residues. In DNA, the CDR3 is TGTGCCAGCAGTTCCGGACAGGGGGACGGAAACACCATATATTTT. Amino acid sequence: CASSSGQGDGNTIYF. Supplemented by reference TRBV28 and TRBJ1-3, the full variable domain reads DVKVTQSSRYLVKRTGEKVFLECVQDMDHENMFWYRQDPGLGLRLIYFSYDVKMKEKGDIPEGYSVSREKKERFSLILESASTNQTSMYLCASSSGQGDGNTIYFGEGSWLTVV.

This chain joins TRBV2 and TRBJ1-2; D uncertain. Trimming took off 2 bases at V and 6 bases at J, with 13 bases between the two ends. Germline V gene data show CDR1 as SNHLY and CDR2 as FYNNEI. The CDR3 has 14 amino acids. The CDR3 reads CASSETVEVDGYTF. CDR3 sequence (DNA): TGTGCCAGCAGTGAAACGGTCGAGGTCGATGGCTACACCTTC.

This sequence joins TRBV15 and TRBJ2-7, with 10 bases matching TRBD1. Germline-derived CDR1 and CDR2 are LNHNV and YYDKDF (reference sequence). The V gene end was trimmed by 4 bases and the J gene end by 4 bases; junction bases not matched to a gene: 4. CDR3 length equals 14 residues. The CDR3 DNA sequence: TGTGCCACCAGCAAGGGACAGGGGACGTACGAGCAGTACTTC. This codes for CATSKGQGTYEQYF.

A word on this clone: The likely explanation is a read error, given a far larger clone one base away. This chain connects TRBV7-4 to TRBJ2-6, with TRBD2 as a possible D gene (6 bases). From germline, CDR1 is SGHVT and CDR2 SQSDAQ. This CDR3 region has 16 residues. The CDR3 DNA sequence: TGTGCCAGCAGCCAAGACGGGGACTCTGGGACCAACGTCCTGACTTTC. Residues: CASSQDGDSGTNVLTF.

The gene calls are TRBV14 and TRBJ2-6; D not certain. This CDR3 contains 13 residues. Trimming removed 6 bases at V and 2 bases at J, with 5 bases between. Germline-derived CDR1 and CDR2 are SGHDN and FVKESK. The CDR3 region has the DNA TGTGCCAGCAGGAACCCTGGGGCCAACGTCCTGACTTTC. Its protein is CASRNPGANVLTF.